Here is one T cell receptor beta chain with its context. This sample was taken from a study of shared clonotypes between healthy human individuals. The method was immunoSEQ multiplex PCR; TCRdb's version includes in-frame clones alone and lacks a portion of them. The data show 2 million to 2.5 million clones, with more than 90% seen just once and approximately 0.13% held by the top ten. Sequenced: naive CD4+ T cells sorted from blood. Specified subset: CD45RA+ positively selected. The source of this sequence is a man aged 18 to 29 in good health.

In DNA form, the CDR3 reads TGTGCCACCAGCAGCCCGGGACAGTCTACCGAAGAGACCCAGTACTTC. Its protein product is CATSSPGQSTEETQYF. V usage is TRBV15 and J usage is TRBJ2-5; 7 nucleotides match TRBD1. Germline loops: CDR1 LNHNV, CDR2 YYDKDF (reference sequence). This CDR3 region has 16 residues. J was trimmed by 3 bases and V by 3 bases; bases with no gene match: 10.